Listed below are T cell receptor beta chains from one sample, sequenced in a study of T cells in Graves' hyperthyroidism and ophthalmopathy. TCRdb reprocessed the multiplex PCR reads with MiXCR, giving one entry per CDR3 protein. The profile covers hundreds of thousands of distinct CDR3 sequences, with around 20% appearing a single time and 45% to 50% taken by the ten largest. The sequenced sample consisted of blood. These TCRs come from a man aged 40-49 years with Graves' ophthalmopathy. Both conserved end residues are part of each CDR3. Each record gives: D gene, CDR3 length, J gene, V gene, clone size, CDR3 DNA, CDR3 protein. A D gene is named only where the DNA matches it firmly. Size is stated for part of the rows, as once, few or many counts, or as a class when the clone is expanded.

d_call: NA
cdr3_length: 13
j_call: TRBJ2-7
v_call: TRBV20-1
clone_size: NA
cdr3_nt: TGCAGTGCCAAAGTTCTTGGATCGAGAAAGCAGTACTTC
cdr3_aa: CSAKVLGSRKQYF

d_call: TRBD1
cdr3_length: 14
j_call: TRBJ1-2
v_call: TRBV2
clone_size: many
cdr3_nt: TGTGCCAGCAGTGACGACAGGGAGCCCAATGGCTACACCTTC
cdr3_aa: CASSDDREPNGYTF

d_call: NA
cdr3_length: 14
j_call: TRBJ1-2
v_call: TRBV10-3
clone_size: NA
cdr3_nt: TGTGCCATCAGTGAAACGGGACGGCGGGGTGGCTACACCTTC
cdr3_aa: CAISETGRRGGYTF

d_call: TRBD1
cdr3_length: 13
j_call: TRBJ2-7
v_call: TRBV12-5
clone_size: NA
cdr3_nt: TGTGCTAGTGGCCCGACAGGGGTCTACGAGCAGTACTTC
cdr3_aa: CASGPTGVYEQYF

d_call: NA
cdr3_length: 15
j_call: TRBJ1-5
v_call: TRBV6-5
clone_size: many
cdr3_nt: TGTGCCAGCAGTTACTCGCGGGGGTCCAATCAGCCCCAGCATTTT
cdr3_aa: CASSYSRGSNQPQHF

d_call: TRBD2
cdr3_length: 15
j_call: TRBJ2-2
v_call: TRBV6-2/TRBV6-3
clone_size: NA
cdr3_nt: TGTGCCAGCAGTCCCCCGGGACTAGTAGACGGGGAGCTGTTTTTT
cdr3_aa: CASSPPGLVDGELFF

d_call: TRBD1
cdr3_length: 15
j_call: TRBJ2-7
v_call: TRBV7-6
clone_size: NA
cdr3_nt: TGTGCCAGCACCCCCCCGGGACAGGGAACCTACGAGCAGTACTTC
cdr3_aa: CASTPPGQGTYEQYF

d_call: NA
cdr3_length: 15
j_call: TRBJ2-7
v_call: TRBV28
clone_size: NA
cdr3_nt: TGTGCCAGCAGCTTACCCCCCGGGATGAACTACGAGCAGTACTTC
cdr3_aa: CASSLPPGMNYEQYF

d_call: NA
cdr3_length: 13
j_call: TRBJ2-7
v_call: TRBV28
clone_size: many
cdr3_nt: TGTGCCAGCAGAATAGGGACCCCCTACGAGCAGTACTTC
cdr3_aa: CASRIGTPYEQYF

d_call: NA
cdr3_length: 14
j_call: TRBJ1-6
v_call: TRBV6-1
clone_size: few
cdr3_nt: TGTGCCAGCAGTGAACATGAAGGGAATTCACCCCTCCACTTT
cdr3_aa: CASSEHEGNSPLHF

d_call: NA
cdr3_length: 12
j_call: TRBJ1-1
v_call: TRBV29-1
clone_size: many
cdr3_nt: TGCAGCGTTTGGGTGGTGGACACTGAAGCTTTCTTT
cdr3_aa: CSVWVVDTEAFF

d_call: NA
cdr3_length: 15
j_call: TRBJ1-1
v_call: TRBV6-2/TRBV6-3
clone_size: many
cdr3_nt: TGTGCCAGCAGTACCGGAGGACACAGTTTCACTGAAGCTTTCTTT
cdr3_aa: CASSTGGHSFTEAFF

d_call: NA
cdr3_length: 12
j_call: TRBJ1-2
v_call: TRBV4-1
clone_size: NA
cdr3_nt: TGCGCCAGCAGCCAAGATGGCGATGGCTACACCTTC
cdr3_aa: CASSQDGDGYTF

d_call: NA
cdr3_length: 18
j_call: TRBJ2-4
v_call: TRBV2
clone_size: NA
cdr3_nt: TGTGCCAGCAGTGAAGGACGCAGGGGTTTCCTAGCCAAAAACATTCAGTACTTC
cdr3_aa: CASSEGRRGFLAKNIQYF

d_call: NA
cdr3_length: 15
j_call: TRBJ2-1
v_call: TRBV19
clone_size: NA
cdr3_nt: TGTGCCAGTAGTACCTCTGTTGCGGTAGAGGATGAGCAGTTCTTC
cdr3_aa: CASSTSVAVEDEQFF

d_call: NA
cdr3_length: 15
j_call: TRBJ2-3
v_call: TRBV19
clone_size: NA
cdr3_nt: TGTGCCAGTAGTTCTGTGCGGACGCGCACAGATACGCAGTATTTT
cdr3_aa: CASSSVRTRTDTQYF

d_call: NA
cdr3_length: 12
j_call: TRBJ1-1
v_call: TRBV11-1
clone_size: many
cdr3_nt: TGTGCCAGCAGCACCCAGAACACTGAAGCTTTCTTT
cdr3_aa: CASSTQNTEAFF

d_call: NA
cdr3_length: 17
j_call: TRBJ2-1
v_call: TRBV11-2
clone_size: many
cdr3_nt: TGTGCCAGCAGCTTAGATCAAGAGGACGCAACGCCGGATGAGCAGTTCTTC
cdr3_aa: CASSLDQEDATPDEQFF

d_call: TRBD1
cdr3_length: 14
j_call: TRBJ2-2
v_call: TRBV14
clone_size: many
cdr3_nt: TGTGCCAGCAGCCGATTACAGGGGACCGGGGAGCTGTTTTTT
cdr3_aa: CASSRLQGTGELFF

d_call: TRBD2
cdr3_length: 17
j_call: TRBJ2-3
v_call: TRBV19
clone_size: NA
cdr3_nt: TGTGCCAGTAGTATGGTGACTAGCGGGAGGTCTGCAGATACGCAGTATTTT
cdr3_aa: CASSMVTSGRSADTQYF

d_call: NA
cdr3_length: 12
j_call: TRBJ1-2
v_call: TRBV11-2
clone_size: NA
cdr3_nt: TGTGCCAGCAGCTTAGGGTCAGTCGGCTACACCTTC
cdr3_aa: CASSLGSVGYTF

d_call: NA
cdr3_length: 13
j_call: TRBJ1-1
v_call: TRBV7-9
clone_size: NA
cdr3_nt: TGTGCCAGCAGCTTTAAAGGATGGACTGAAGCTTTCTTT
cdr3_aa: CASSFKGWTEAFF

d_call: NA
cdr3_length: 14
j_call: TRBJ1-4
v_call: TRBV6-2/TRBV6-3
clone_size: few
cdr3_nt: TGTGCCAGCAGTTACTTTGGGGAGGGGGAAAAACTGTTTTTT
cdr3_aa: CASSYFGEGEKLFF

d_call: NA
cdr3_length: 14
j_call: TRBJ1-3
v_call: TRBV18
clone_size: NA
cdr3_nt: TGTGCCAGCTCCCCCGGGACCATCGAAAGCACCATATATTTT
cdr3_aa: CASSPGTIESTIYF

d_call: TRBD2
cdr3_length: 14
j_call: TRBJ2-3
v_call: TRBV6-2/TRBV6-3
clone_size: NA
cdr3_nt: TGTGCCAGCAGTTACGGCGCGGGAGTGGATACGCAGTATTTT
cdr3_aa: CASSYGAGVDTQYF

d_call: NA
cdr3_length: 15
j_call: TRBJ2-1
v_call: TRBV12-3/TRBV12-4
clone_size: many
cdr3_nt: TGTGCCAGCAGTCCAACGGGCGGCCCCTACAATGAGCAGTTCTTC
cdr3_aa: CASSPTGGPYNEQFF

d_call: NA
cdr3_length: 14
j_call: TRBJ1-2
v_call: TRBV2
clone_size: few
cdr3_nt: TGTGCCAGCAGTGAAGCGCGGCAGGGCTATGGCTACACCTTC
cdr3_aa: CASSEARQGYGYTF

d_call: NA
cdr3_length: 13
j_call: TRBJ2-1
v_call: TRBV7-9
clone_size: many
cdr3_nt: TGTGCCAGCAGCTTAGAGGGACGCGGGCCACAGTTCTTC
cdr3_aa: CASSLEGRGPQFF

d_call: TRBD1
cdr3_length: 12
j_call: TRBJ1-1
v_call: TRBV7-9
clone_size: NA
cdr3_nt: TGTGCCAGCAGCTTGGGGACAGTTAAGGCTTTCTTT
cdr3_aa: CASSLGTVKAFF

d_call: NA
cdr3_length: 12
j_call: TRBJ1-2
v_call: TRBV24-1
clone_size: few
cdr3_nt: TGTGCCACCAGTGATCCTCGCTATGGCTACACCTTC
cdr3_aa: CATSDPRYGYTF

d_call: NA
cdr3_length: 12
j_call: TRBJ2-1
v_call: TRBV20-1
clone_size: NA
cdr3_nt: TGCAGTGCTAGAGATGCGGGTGGGGAGCAGTTCTTC
cdr3_aa: CSARDAGGEQFF

d_call: NA
cdr3_length: 17
j_call: TRBJ2-4
v_call: TRBV11-2
clone_size: few
cdr3_nt: TGTGCCAGCAGACAAAAAACAGGGCCGCTAGCCAAAAACATTCAGTACTTC
cdr3_aa: CASRQKTGPLAKNIQYF

d_call: NA
cdr3_length: 18
j_call: TRBJ2-6
v_call: TRBV2
clone_size: many
cdr3_nt: TGTGCCAGCAGTGAAGACGTGGGAAGGGGCTCTGGGGCCAACGTCCTGACTTTC
cdr3_aa: CASSEDVGRGSGANVLTF

d_call: NA
cdr3_length: 14
j_call: TRBJ1-1
v_call: TRBV15
clone_size: few
cdr3_nt: TGTGCCACCAGCAGGGGAGGAGTTAATCCCGAAGCTTTCTTT
cdr3_aa: CATSRGGVNPEAFF

d_call: NA
cdr3_length: 14
j_call: TRBJ1-4
v_call: TRBV29-1
clone_size: few
cdr3_nt: TGCAGCGTTGGTTTGGGGGCGAGGAACGAAAAACTGTTTTTT
cdr3_aa: CSVGLGARNEKLFF

d_call: TRBD1
cdr3_length: 14
j_call: TRBJ1-3
v_call: TRBV18
clone_size: few
cdr3_nt: TGTGCCAGCTCACTCGACAGGGCTGGAAACACCATATATTTT
cdr3_aa: CASSLDRAGNTIYF

d_call: TRBD1
cdr3_length: 16
j_call: TRBJ1-1
v_call: TRBV20-1
clone_size: many
cdr3_nt: TGCAGTGCTAGAGGACAGGGGGCGCGCCCTGACACTGAAGCTTTCTTT
cdr3_aa: CSARGQGARPDTEAFF

d_call: TRBD2
cdr3_length: 18
j_call: TRBJ2-1
v_call: TRBV20-1
clone_size: NA
cdr3_nt: TGCAGTGCCCTGAGACTAGCGGGAGATCGGAGCTCCTACAATGAGCAGTTCTTC
cdr3_aa: CSALRLAGDRSSYNEQFF

d_call: NA
cdr3_length: 15
j_call: TRBJ2-4
v_call: TRBV28
clone_size: NA
cdr3_nt: TGTGCCAGCAGAATTGAAGAAGGAGCCAAAAACATTCAGTACTTC
cdr3_aa: CASRIEEGAKNIQYF

d_call: TRBD2
cdr3_length: 14
j_call: TRBJ2-1
v_call: TRBV5-1
clone_size: few
cdr3_nt: TGCGCCAGCAGGATCGGGACTAGCGGACAAGAGCAGTTCTTC
cdr3_aa: CASRIGTSGQEQFF

d_call: TRBD2
cdr3_length: 15
j_call: TRBJ2-5
v_call: TRBV3-1
clone_size: many
cdr3_nt: TGTGCCAGCAGCCAAGATGGCGGGGGGTTGGAGACCCAGTACTTC
cdr3_aa: CASSQDGGGLETQYF